A single sample is the source of the 26 T cell receptor beta chains below, sequenced in a study of identical twins. TCRdb reanalysed the 5' RACE reads using MiXCR and keeps one entry per CDR3 protein. Among about 660,000 distinct CDR3 sequences, 8.6% were seen once, and the ten largest hold around 0.95%. These same records also appear under a second study, on yellow fever vaccine responses in identical twins.

The specimen sequenced was PBMCs. These receptors all stem from a woman aged 18-35 years in good health.

This chain joins TRBV7-3 and TRBJ2-3; 8 positions match TRBD2. Per germline, CDR1 SGHTA and CDR2 FQGTGA. The CDR3 contains 18 residues. V shed 0 bases and J 2 bases; nucleotides not matched to a gene: 10. The CDR3 DNA follows: TGTGCCAGCAGCTTAACAAGCGCAACTAGCGGACTCACAGATACGCAGTATTTT. This translates into CASSLTSATSGLTDTQYF.

This clonotype was observed at least ten times. The chain joins TRBV4-2 to TRBJ2-6; the D is unclear. The V gene's germline CDR1 is LGHNA and CDR2 YNFKEQ. V shed 9 bases and J shed 0 bases, with 3 bases lying between them. The CDR3 extends over 12 amino acids. The CDR3 here is CASTSGANVLTF. In DNA form, the CDR3 reads TGTGCCAGTACCTCTGGGGCCAACGTCCTGACTTTC.

This clonotype was observed a handful of times. The J gene is TRBJ1-2, the V gene TRBV11-1, with a tentative D call TRBD1 (6 bases). The germline V and J ends were trimmed by 3 bases and 4 bases, with 24 bases remaining between them. The CDR3 covers 18 residues. Germline CDR1 SGHAT, CDR2 FQDESV (reference sequence). The CDR3 protein is CASSFRKPFGGQGYGYTF. CDR3 DNA sequence: TGTGCCAGCAGCTTCCGCAAGCCTTTCGGGGGGCAAGGCTATGGCTACACCTTC.

The chain joins TRBV5-1 to TRBJ1-2; D gene unclear. V dropped 4 bases and J dropped 0 bases, with 13 bases sitting between them. Germline CDR1 is SGHRS and CDR2 is YFSETQ. The CDR3 loop spans 15 amino acids. The CDR3 nucleotides read TGCGCCAGCAGCCCCCTGGCTGGGACTAACTATGGCTACACCTTC. Amino acids: CASSPLAGTNYGYTF.

The chain couples TRBV7-3 to TRBJ2-5, with 7 nucleotides matching TRBD1. The junction had 5 bases not matched to a gene; V was cut back by 8 bases and J by 2 bases. This CDR3 contains 13 residues. Germline CDR1 reads SGHTA; CDR2 reads FQGTGA. The CDR3 loop is CASGWDSQETQYF. DNA of the CDR3: TGTGCCAGCGGCTGGGACAGTCAAGAGACCCAGTACTTC.

This rearrangement joins TRBV7-2 to TRBJ1-5; tentatively, D is TRBD1 (6 bases). V lost 2 bases, J lost 6 bases, and 11 bases lay in between. Germline CDR1 is SGHTA and CDR2 is FQGNSA. This CDR3 contains 14 residues. The CDR3 spells CASSLPGGGQPQHF. The CDR3 region has the DNA TGTGCCAGCAGCTTACCGGGGGGCGGTCAGCCCCAGCATTTT.

The chain combines TRBV24-1 with TRBJ2-1, with 9 bases identical to TRBD1. Germline CDR1 is KGHDR and CDR2 is SFDVKD. The CDR3 extends over 15 amino acids. Germline trimming cut 6 bases from V and 6 bases from J; bases unmatched to any gene: 8. The CDR3 nucleotides are TGTGCCACCAGTCGGGGGACAGGGTTAGCCAATGAGCAGTTCTTC. Amino acid sequence: CATSRGTGLANEQFF.

This clonotype turned up a few times. The rearrangement joins TRBV5-6 to TRBJ2-3, with D possibly matching TRBD2 (5 bases). V was clipped by 3 bases and J by 1 base, with 18 bases between them. This CDR3 region has 17 residues. In germline, CDR1 is SGHDT, CDR2 YYEEEE. Here the CDR3 DNA reads TGTGCCAGCAGCTCAGGTGATCTAGCCCCCCGCACAGATACGCAGTATTTT. This codes for CASSSGDLAPRTDTQYF.

V is TRBV7-6 and J is TRBJ2-3, with 8 positions matching TRBD2. This CDR3 spans 17 amino acids. Germline V gives CDR1 SGHVS, CDR2 FNYEAQ. With 4 bases clipped from V and 2 bases from J, the junction kept 11 bases outside the gene matches. The CDR3 region is CASSSPRAGVNTDTQYF. Written as DNA, the CDR3 is TGTGCCAGCAGCTCGCCCCGAGCGGGAGTGAACACAGATACGCAGTATTTT. Looking up the rest from reference TRBV7-6 and TRBJ2-3 gives the full variable domain: GAGVSQSPRYKVTKRGQDVALRCDPISGHVSLYWYRQALGQGPEFLTYFNYEAQQDKSGLPNDRFSAERPEGSISTLTIQRTEQRDSAMYRCASSSPRAGVNTDTQYFGPGTRLTVL.

The chain employs TRBV6-2 or TRBV6-3 and TRBJ2-1; TRBD2 agrees at 13 bases. The CDR3 loop spans 20 amino acids. V lost 9 bases to trimming and J lost 2 bases; unmatched junction nucleotides: 19. Germline lookup yields CDR1 MNHEY and CDR2 SVGEGT. CDR3 nucleotides: TGTGCCAGTGACGGTGTATCCGGGACTAGCGGGGATCTAACCTACAATGAGCAGTTCTTC. As protein: CASDGVSGTSGDLTYNEQFF.

The chain couples TRBV15 to TRBJ1-2, with 7 nucleotides matching TRBD1. CDR1 is LNHNV, CDR2 YYDKDF, per germline (reference sequence). The CDR3 has 14 residues. J gave up 6 bases and V 0 bases, and 4 bases lay outside the gene matches. DNA of the CDR3: TGTGCCACCAGCAGAGATGACAGGGTTCATGGCTACACCTTC. Protein: CATSRDDRVHGYTF.

A word on this clonotype: One end of the junction fails to match germline, which may point to a read error. This chain connects TRBV20-1 to TRBJ2-5; D may match TRBD1 or TRBD2 (6 bases each). CDR1 and CDR2 (germline): DFQATT, SNEGSKA (reference sequence). The CDR3 has 13 amino acids. CDR3 DNA sequence: TGCAGTGCTCAGCTCGGGGGCCAAAAGACCCAGTACTTC. Its translation is CSAQLGGQKTQYF.

V is TRBV7-2 and J is TRBJ2-7; 8 positions match TRBD2. Unmatched junction bases numbered 9, after V lost 5 bases and J lost 6 bases. There are 14 residues in the CDR3. Per germline, CDR1 SGHTA and CDR2 FQGNSA. This CDR3 is CASSDSGSGGEQYF. The CDR3 DNA is TGTGCCAGCAGCGACTCCGGGAGCGGGGGCGAGCAGTACTTC. Together with reference TRBV7-2 and TRBJ2-7, the CDR3 gives the full variable domain: GAGVSQSPSNKVTEKGKDVELRCDPISGHTALYWYRQSLGQGLEFLIYFQGNSAPDKSGLPSDRFSAERTGGSVSTLTIQRTQQEDSAVYLCASSDSGSGGEQYFGPGTRLTVT.

The chain couples TRBV29-1 to TRBJ1-6; D unclear. This CDR3 has 10 residues. Looked up from germline, CDR1 is SQVTM and CDR2 is ANQGSEA. With 8 bases removed from V and 8 bases from J, the gap between germline ends came to 7 bases. The CDR3 DNA sequence: TGCAGCCCTCCCCATTCACCCCTCCACTTT. Its protein product is CSPPHSPLHF.

This clonotype was seen repeatedly, ten times or more. The chain combines TRBV4-3 with TRBJ2-2, with D perhaps TRBD2 (6 bases). V was shortened by 0 bases and J by 4 bases, with 15 bases between the two germline ends. The germline V gene has CDR1 LGHNA and CDR2 YSLEER. The CDR3 consists of 17 residues. The CDR3 coding sequence is TGCGCCAGCAGCCAAGAAATACGGGAGCCGGGCACCGGGGAGCTGTTTTTT. It translates to CASSQEIREPGTGELFF.

This clonotype has a count of ten or more. V is TRBV12-3 or TRBV12-4 and J is TRBJ1-3; tentative D call: TRBD1 (5 bases). The CDR3 is 15 residues long. The germline V and J ends were trimmed by 6 bases and 0 bases, with 12 bases remaining between them. The CDR3 protein is CASRPQGGSGNTIYF. In nucleotides, the CDR3 is TGTGCCAGCAGACCCCAGGGTGGCTCTGGAAACACCATATATTTT.

The rearrangement links TRBV20-1 to TRBJ2-5; the D call may be TRBD1 or TRBD2 (5 bases each). V dropped 4 bases and J dropped 4 bases, with 16 bases sitting between them. Looked up from germline, CDR1 is DFQATT and CDR2 is SNEGSKA (reference sequence). CDR3 length: 14 residues. The CDR3 sequence is CSAKRDLTRETQYF. In nucleotides, the CDR3 is TGCAGTGCTAAAAGGGACCTCACTAGAGAGACCCAGTACTTC.

This clonotype was detected many times. The gene calls are TRBV7-3 and TRBJ2-7; D possibly corresponds to TRBD1 (5 bases). Looked up from germline, CDR1 is SGHTA and CDR2 is FQGTGA. The CDR3 is made up of 13 amino acids. Trimming left V 2 bases short and J 3 bases short, with 8 bases between. The CDR3 sequence is CASSLGANYEQYF. Written as DNA, the CDR3 is TGTGCCAGCAGCTTAGGGGCCAACTACGAGCAGTACTTC.

The table lists this clonotype with a few counts. The chain recombines TRBV20-1 with TRBJ2-3; 9 bases align to TRBD2. The CDR3 has 15 amino acids. J gave up 1 base and V 1 base, and 3 bases lay outside the gene matches. The germline gives CDR1 DFQATT, CDR2 SNEGSKA (reference sequence). The CDR3 loop is CSARAREGRTDTQYF. DNA for the CDR3: TGCAGTGCTAGAGCGCGGGAGGGCCGCACAGATACGCAGTATTTT.

This clonotype was observed a handful of times. The rearrangement uses TRBV5-6 and TRBJ2-4; D unresolved. Trimming removed 1 base from V and 5 bases from J, with 13 bases in between. Germline V gene sequence: CDR1 SGHDT, CDR2 YYEEEE. The CDR3 runs to 15 residues. The CDR3 DNA sequence: TGTGCCAGCAGCTTGCTGACATCCGTAGAAAACATTCAGTACTTC. It translates to CASSLLTSVENIQYF.

The chain recombines TRBV4-1 with TRBJ2-1, with 11 bases fitting TRBD2. The CDR3 length is 16 residues. V lost 2 bases and J lost 5; bases outside the gene matches: 5. Germline CDR1 reads MGHRA; CDR2 reads YSYEKL. The chain's CDR3 is CASSQPGLAGHNEQFF. DNA of the CDR3: TGCGCCAGCAGCCAACCAGGACTAGCGGGCCACAATGAGCAGTTCTTC.

In this sample, this clonotype turned up many times. This chain links TRBV14 with TRBJ1-2; 7 bases line up with TRBD1. Germline V gene sequence: CDR1 SGHDN, CDR2 FVKESK. CDR3 size: 15 residues. J gave up 4 bases and V 4 bases, and 9 bases lay outside the gene matches. The CDR3 sequence is CASSLLQGKSYGYTF. CDR3 DNA: TGTGCCAGCAGCCTATTACAGGGGAAAAGCTATGGCTACACCTTC.

The table lists this clonotype with many counts. The CDR3 coding sequence is TGTGCCAGCAGCTTAGGTCATTCGGGGACAGGGTTAGGCAATGAGCAGTTCTTC. This codes for CASSLGHSGTGLGNEQFF. The chain recombines TRBV11-2 with TRBJ2-1; the match to TRBD1 covers 9 bases. Germline trimming cut 1 base from V and 6 bases from J; bases unmatched to any gene: 13. The germline CDR1 and CDR2 sequences are SGHAT and FQNNGV. The CDR3 covers 18 residues.

The chain is built from TRBV27 and TRBJ2-4; D is undetermined. The CDR3 totals 13 residues. CDR1 and CDR2 (germline): MNHEY, SMNVEV (reference sequence). V gave up 5 bases and J gave up 6 bases, with 11 bases separating them. As DNA, the CDR3 is TGTGCCAGCAGTCGTCTGGAGACAAACATTCAGTACTTC. Its protein is CASSRLETNIQYF.

This chain links TRBV6-2 or TRBV6-3 with TRBJ2-1, with 8 bases aligning to TRBD1. Germline assignment: CDR1 MNHEY and CDR2 SVGEGT. V was clipped by 7 bases and J by 2 bases; unmatched bases: 4. CDR3 size: 14 residues. For the CDR3, the DNA is TGTGCCAGCACCCAGGGGGCGACCTACAATGAGCAGTTCTTC. Translated, it gives CASTQGATYNEQFF.

This clonotype was picked up many times. The V and J genes are TRBV19 and TRBJ2-7, with a tentative D call TRBD1 (7 bases). Germline V gene data show CDR1 as LNHDA and CDR2 as SQIVND (reference sequence). The CDR3 totals 14 residues. Between the trimmed V and J ends, which lost 5 bases and 2 bases, there was a span of 13 bases. The CDR3 sequence: CASSGTGEAYEQYF. In nucleotides, the CDR3 is TGTGCCAGTAGTGGTACAGGGGAGGCCTACGAGCAGTACTTC.